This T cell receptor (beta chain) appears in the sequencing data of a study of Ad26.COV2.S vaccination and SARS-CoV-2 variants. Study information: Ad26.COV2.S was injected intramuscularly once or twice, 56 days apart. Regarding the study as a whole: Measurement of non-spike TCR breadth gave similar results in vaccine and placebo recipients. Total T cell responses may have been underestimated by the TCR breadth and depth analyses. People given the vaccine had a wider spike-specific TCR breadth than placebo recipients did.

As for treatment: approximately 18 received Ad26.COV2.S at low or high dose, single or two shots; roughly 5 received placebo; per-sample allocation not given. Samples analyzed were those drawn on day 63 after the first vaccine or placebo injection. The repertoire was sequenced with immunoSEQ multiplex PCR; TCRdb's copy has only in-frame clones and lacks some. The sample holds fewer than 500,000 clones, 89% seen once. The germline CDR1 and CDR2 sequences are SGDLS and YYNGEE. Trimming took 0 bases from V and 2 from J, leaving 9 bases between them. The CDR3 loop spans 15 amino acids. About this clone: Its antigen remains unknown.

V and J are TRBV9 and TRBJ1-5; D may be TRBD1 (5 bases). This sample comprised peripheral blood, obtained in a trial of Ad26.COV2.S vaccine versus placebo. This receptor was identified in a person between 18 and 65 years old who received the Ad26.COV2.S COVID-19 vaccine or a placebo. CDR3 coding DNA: TGTGCCAGCAGCGTAGCGGGGGTGGGCAATCAGCCCCAGCATTTT. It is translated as CASSVAGVGNQPQHF.